This paragraph reports one T cell receptor beta chain. Its antigen is unidentified. The data are from a study of blood T cells in healthy people across ages. Study-level results: Getting older went along with TCR beta diversity per million T cells dropping roughly linearly. Since the PBMCs were unsorted, naive and antigen-experienced cells could not be conclusively compared.

The authors ran a second PCR of roughly 6 to 11 cycles using a sample-barcoded 5' primer and a J-beta primer mix. TCRdb redid the calling of the 5' RACE reads with MiXCR, one entry per CDR3 protein. In the table there are approximately 600,000 distinct CDR3 sequences, 58% of which are singletons. This receptor was obtained from a man aged 60 to 69 in good health. The sequenced material came from blood.

DNA of the CDR3: TGTGCCAGCAGCTTAGGGAACAGCGTCTCTGGGGCCAACGTCCTGACTTTC. Translating it yields CASSLGNSVSGANVLTF. The gene calls are TRBV7-2 and TRBJ2-6; D call uncertain. The CDR3 length is 17 residues. Trimming removed 1 base from V and 0 bases from J, with 10 bases in between. In germline, CDR1 is SGHTA, CDR2 FQGNSA. The variable domain in full, completed from reference TRBV7-2 and TRBJ2-6, reads GAGVSQSPSNKVTEKGKDVELRCDPISGHTALYWYRQSLGQGLEFLIYFQGNSAPDKSGLPSDRFSAERTGGSVSTLTIQRTQQEDSAVYLCASSLGNSVSGANVLTFGAGSRLTVL.